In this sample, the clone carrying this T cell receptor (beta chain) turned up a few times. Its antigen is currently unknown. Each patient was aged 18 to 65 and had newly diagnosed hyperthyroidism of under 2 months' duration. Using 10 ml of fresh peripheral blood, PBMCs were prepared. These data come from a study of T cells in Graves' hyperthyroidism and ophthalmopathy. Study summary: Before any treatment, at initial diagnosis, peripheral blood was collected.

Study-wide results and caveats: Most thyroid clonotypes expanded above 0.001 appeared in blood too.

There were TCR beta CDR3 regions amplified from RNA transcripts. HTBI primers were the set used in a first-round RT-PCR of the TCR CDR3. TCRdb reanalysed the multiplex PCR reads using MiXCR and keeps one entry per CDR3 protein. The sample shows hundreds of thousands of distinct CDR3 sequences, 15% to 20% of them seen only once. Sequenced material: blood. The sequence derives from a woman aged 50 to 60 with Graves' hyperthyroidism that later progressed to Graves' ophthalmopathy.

As DNA, the CDR3 is TGCAGCGTTGCGGAGACAGGGTTGATGAACACTGAAGCTTTCTTT. Its protein is CSVAETGLMNTEAFF. V gene TRBV29-1 combines with J gene TRBJ1-1; 7 nucleotides line up with TRBD1. Trimming took 4 bases from V and 0 from J; bases not matched to a gene: 8. Germline V gene lookup returns CDR1 SQVTM and CDR2 ANQGSEA. The CDR3 is 15 amino acids.